The present T cell receptor (beta chain) was sequenced within a study of CD8 T cells in Susac syndrome. From blood CD8+ and CD4+ T cells, the TCR beta chain was sequenced. The multiple sclerosis controls comprised treatment-naive patients whose relapsing-remitting disease was stable or active. TEMRA cells were FACS-enriched and CD8+ and CD4+ T cells negatively isolated. Germline loops: CDR1 PRHDT, CDR2 FYEKMQ (reference sequence). Trimming removed 5 bases at V and 0 bases at J, with 8 bases between. The length of the CDR3 is 14 residues. With random hexamers, about 0.45 to 1 ug RNA was reverse transcribed. Amplification of TCR beta CDR3 across 54 Vbeta and 13 Jbeta was performed with immunoSEQ multiplex PCR. In TCRdb, the immunoSEQ multiplex PCR reads were re-called with MiXCR into one record per CDR3 protein. This table has some 140,000 distinct CDR3 sequences, around 86% appearing once.

Material: CD8+ T cells from PBMCs. This chain connects TRBV13 to TRBJ1-3; no reliable D call. The sequence was collected from a human donor with multiple sclerosis. CDR3 loop: CASSLSTSGNTIYF. CDR3 DNA sequence: TGTGCCAGCAGCCTGAGTACCTCTGGAAACACCATATATTTT.